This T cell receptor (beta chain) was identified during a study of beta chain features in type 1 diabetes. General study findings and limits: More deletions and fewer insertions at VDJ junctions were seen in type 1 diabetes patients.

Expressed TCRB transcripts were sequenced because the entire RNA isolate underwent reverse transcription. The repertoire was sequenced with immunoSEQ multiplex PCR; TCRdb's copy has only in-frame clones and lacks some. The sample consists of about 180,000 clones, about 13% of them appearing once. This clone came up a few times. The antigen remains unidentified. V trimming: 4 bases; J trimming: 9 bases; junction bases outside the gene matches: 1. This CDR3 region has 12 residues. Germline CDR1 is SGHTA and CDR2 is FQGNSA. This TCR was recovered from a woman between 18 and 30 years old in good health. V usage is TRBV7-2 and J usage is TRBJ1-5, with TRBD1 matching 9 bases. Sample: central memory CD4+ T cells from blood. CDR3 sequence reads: CASSWGQGPQHF. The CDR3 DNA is TGTGCCAGCAGCTGGGGACAGGGGCCCCAGCATTTT. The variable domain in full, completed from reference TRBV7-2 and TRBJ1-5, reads GAGVSQSPSNKVTEKGKDVELRCDPISGHTALYWYRQSLGQGLEFLIYFQGNSAPDKSGLPSDRFSAERTGGSVSTLTIQRTQQEDSAVYLCASSWGQGPQHFGDGTRLSIL.